These T cell receptor beta chains were read from a single sample in a study of shared clonotypes between healthy human individuals. The method was immunoSEQ multiplex PCR; TCRdb's version includes in-frame clones alone and lacks a portion of them. The data hold about 2.2 million clones, with around 93% observed a single time. Sequencing was performed on naive CD8+ T cells from PBMCs. The receptor source for this set is a man aged 18-30 years in good health. Some clones in this sample may be carry-over from other donors' samples. Both conserved end residues are part of each CDR3. The order of the fields is D gene, V gene, J gene, clone size, CDR3 protein, CDR3 DNA. D genes are given only for firm matches. The size of a clone is reported for some rows only, either as once, few or many, or as a class for expanded clones.

d_call: .
v_call: TRBV6-5
j_call: TRBJ2-7
clone_size: .
cdr3_aa: CASSYFGGLYEQYF
cdr3_nt: TGTGCCAGCAGTTATTTCGGGGGGCTCTACGAGCAGTACTTC

d_call: .
v_call: TRBV5-1
j_call: TRBJ2-5
clone_size: .
cdr3_aa: CASSRTGYQETQYF
cdr3_nt: TGCGCCAGCAGCCGAACGGGGTACCAAGAGACCCAGTACTTC

d_call: TRBD1
v_call: TRBV15
j_call: TRBJ2-1
clone_size: .
cdr3_aa: CATRGDSNYNEQFF
cdr3_nt: TGTGCCACCAGAGGGGACAGTAATTACAATGAGCAGTTCTTC

d_call: .
v_call: TRBV5-4
j_call: TRBJ2-7
clone_size: .
cdr3_aa: CASSSAGRGYEQYF
cdr3_nt: TGTGCCAGCAGTTCCGCGGGACGGGGCTACGAGCAGTACTTC

d_call: TRBD1
v_call: TRBV9
j_call: TRBJ1-2
clone_size: .
cdr3_aa: CASSGHRGDYGYTF
cdr3_nt: TGTGCCAGCAGCGGGCACAGGGGTGACTATGGCTACACCTTC

d_call: .
v_call: TRBV9
j_call: TRBJ2-3
clone_size: .
cdr3_aa: CASSVSIDRPGGTDTQYF
cdr3_nt: TGTGCCAGCAGCGTCTCGATCGACAGGCCCGGGGGCACAGATACGCAGTATTTT

d_call: .
v_call: TRBV9
j_call: TRBJ2-7
clone_size: .
cdr3_aa: CASSEPGRPYEQYF
cdr3_nt: TGTGCCAGCAGCGAACCGGGTCGACCCTACGAGCAGTACTTC

d_call: .
v_call: TRBV15
j_call: TRBJ2-5
clone_size: .
cdr3_aa: CATSRDREGARETQYF
cdr3_nt: TGTGCCACCAGCAGAGATAGGGAGGGGGCACGAGAGACCCAGTACTTC

d_call: .
v_call: TRBV7-2
j_call: TRBJ2-1
clone_size: .
cdr3_aa: CASSPGRMQFF
cdr3_nt: TGTGCCAGCAGCCCCGGACGGATGCAGTTCTTC

d_call: TRBD2
v_call: TRBV9
j_call: TRBJ2-1
clone_size: once
cdr3_aa: CASSVASGIYNEQFF
cdr3_nt: TGTGCCAGCAGCGTAGCAAGCGGGATCTACAATGAGCAGTTCTTC

d_call: .
v_call: TRBV27
j_call: TRBJ1-1
clone_size: few
cdr3_aa: CASRGGGAYTEAFF
cdr3_nt: TGTGCCAGCAGGGGAGGTGGGGCGTACACTGAAGCTTTCTTT

d_call: .
v_call: TRBV7-9
j_call: TRBJ2-4
clone_size: .
cdr3_aa: CASSPQLNIQYF
cdr3_nt: TGTGCCAGCAGCCCCCAACTGAACATTCAGTACTTC

d_call: .
v_call: TRBV9
j_call: TRBJ2-7
clone_size: once
cdr3_aa: CASSVGLAEGAPYEQYF
cdr3_nt: TGTGCCAGCAGCGTAGGGCTAGCGGAGGGGGCGCCCTACGAGCAGTACTTC

d_call: .
v_call: TRBV10-1
j_call: TRBJ1-5
clone_size: .
cdr3_aa: CASRGGTGYQPQHF
cdr3_nt: TGCGCCAGCAGAGGGGGTACAGGGTATCAGCCCCAGCATTTT

d_call: .
v_call: TRBV30
j_call: TRBJ2-6
clone_size: .
cdr3_aa: CASLTSSGANVLTF
cdr3_nt: TGTGCCAGCTTGACGAGCTCTGGGGCCAACGTCCTGACTTTC

d_call: .
v_call: TRBV6-1
j_call: TRBJ2-4
clone_size: .
cdr3_aa: CASSGTSHEAKNIQYF
cdr3_nt: TGTGCCAGCAGTGGGACCAGCCATGAAGCCAAAAACATTCAGTACTTC

d_call: .
v_call: TRBV14
j_call: TRBJ2-3
clone_size: .
cdr3_aa: CASSQDFVFTDTQYF
cdr3_nt: TGTGCCAGCAGCCAAGATTTTGTCTTCACAGATACGCAGTATTTT

d_call: .
v_call: TRBV29-1
j_call: TRBJ1-2
clone_size: .
cdr3_aa: CSVEGAQTNYGYTF
cdr3_nt: TGCAGCGTTGAAGGGGCCCAAACTAACTATGGCTACACCTTC

d_call: .
v_call: TRBV9
j_call: TRBJ2-7
clone_size: .
cdr3_aa: CASSVGNSYEQYF
cdr3_nt: TGTGCCAGCAGCGTAGGTAATTCCTACGAGCAGTACTTC

d_call: TRBD1
v_call: TRBV7-9
j_call: TRBJ2-7
clone_size: .
cdr3_aa: CASSSPGGVGYEQYF
cdr3_nt: TGTGCCAGCAGCTCCCCAGGGGGCGTAGGGTACGAGCAGTACTTC

d_call: TRBD2
v_call: TRBV5-1
j_call: TRBJ2-1
clone_size: .
cdr3_aa: CASSFRTSGSSNEQFF
cdr3_nt: TGCGCCAGCAGCTTCCGGACTAGCGGGAGTAGCAATGAGCAGTTCTTC

d_call: TRBD1
v_call: TRBV15
j_call: TRBJ1-1
clone_size: .
cdr3_aa: CATSYHQGANTEAFF
cdr3_nt: TGTGCCACCAGCTACCATCAGGGGGCGAACACTGAAGCTTTCTTT

d_call: .
v_call: TRBV28
j_call: TRBJ1-5
clone_size: .
cdr3_aa: CASSLATEYSNQPQHF
cdr3_nt: TGTGCCAGCAGTTTGGCGACAGAATATAGCAATCAGCCCCAGCATTTT

d_call: TRBD2
v_call: TRBV4-1
j_call: TRBJ2-1
clone_size: .
cdr3_aa: CASSQGLADYNEQFF
cdr3_nt: TGCGCCAGCAGCCAAGGACTAGCGGATTACAATGAGCAGTTCTTC

d_call: .
v_call: TRBV2
j_call: TRBJ2-1
clone_size: .
cdr3_aa: CASRGYNEQFF
cdr3_nt: TGTGCCAGCAGGGGGTACAATGAGCAGTTCTTC

d_call: .
v_call: TRBV6-5
j_call: TRBJ2-1
clone_size: .
cdr3_aa: CASSPGPAYNEQFF
cdr3_nt: TGTGCCAGCAGTCCAGGGCCGGCCTACAATGAGCAGTTCTTC

d_call: .
v_call: TRBV6-5
j_call: TRBJ2-7
clone_size: .
cdr3_aa: CASSYSSYYEQYF
cdr3_nt: TGTGCCAGCAGTTACTCCAGTTACTACGAGCAGTACTTC

d_call: .
v_call: TRBV9
j_call: TRBJ2-5
clone_size: .
cdr3_aa: CASSPGRAALETQYF
cdr3_nt: TGTGCCAGCAGCCCCGGCAGAGCAGCCCTAGAGACCCAGTACTTC

d_call: .
v_call: TRBV19
j_call: TRBJ1-2
clone_size: once
cdr3_aa: CASSAPRASLDYGYTF
cdr3_nt: TGTGCCAGTAGTGCCCCTCGGGCCAGCTTGGACTATGGCTACACCTTC

d_call: TRBD1
v_call: TRBV28
j_call: TRBJ2-7
clone_size: .
cdr3_aa: CASSPLQGRGYEQYF
cdr3_nt: TGTGCCAGCAGTCCCCTCCAGGGCAGGGGGTACGAGCAGTACTTC

d_call: TRBD2
v_call: TRBV5-1
j_call: TRBJ2-7
clone_size: .
cdr3_aa: CASRPGLAGAYEQYF
cdr3_nt: TGCGCCAGCCGACCCGGACTAGCGGGAGCCTACGAGCAGTACTTC